This T cell receptor beta chain was documented in a study of T-cell reconstitution after alpha-beta-depleted transplantation in children (dated by TCRdb to about 2016). With respect to the entire study: Using TCR repertoire profiling, the study followed T-cell immune reconstitution in a quantitative way in children after TCRalphabeta/CD19-depleted allogeneic hematopoietic cell transplantation.

Taken with the paper, the label for treatment or condition translates to: allogeneic hematopoietic cell transplantation with graft depleted of TCRalphabeta T cells and CD19 B cells. Transplant recipients were children who received TCRalphabeta/CD19-depleted allogeneic hematopoietic cell grafts. The study at large found these results: The apparently early alphabetaT-cell count recovery about two months after transplant was reportedly dependent on only several hundred rapidly expanded clones derived from non-depleted graft cells. In some patients, the high TCRbeta diversity seen at day 60 was put down to recipient T cells and intrathymic progenitors that had survived conditioning. Over the following months the frequencies of hyperexpanded clones went down, and after one year T-cell counts and TCRbeta diversity were mostly credited to newly produced T cells.

CDR1 MNHEY and CDR2 SVGAGI were looked up in the germline V gene. The CDR3, from cysteine to phenylalanine, totals 14 residues. Only CDR3 DNA remains: 42 bases, in frame from the first base. Cut back by 2 bases and 4 bases, the V and J ends lie 11 bases apart. Library preparation employed PCR. Sequencing instrument: Illumina HiSeq 2500. To normalize quantification of the TCRbeta repertoire, the TCR libraries were built with molecular barcoding that relied on unique molecular identifiers. The public reads were quality trimmed at Q25 with fastp and then assembled into clones with MiXCR by TCRdb, keeping productive beta chains. For every CDR3 protein sequence, its rows merge into one entry that carries the most common genes and DNA. This sample has 100,000 or so distinct CDR3 sequences in its table, and about 8% of those were observed once. The ten most abundant clones make up about a sixth of the sample.

Turning to this clonotype: Its binding antigen is unknown. Per-base quality was not reported, and no clone a single base away is much larger than it.

The chain is encoded by TRBV6-5 joined to TRBJ1-2, with a weak D call of TRBD1 (6 bases match). The sequence came from a boy between 2 and 10 years old with acute lymphoblastic leukemia, due to receive a stem cell transplant. The sequences come from PBMCs, collected before TCRalphabeta/CD19-depleted stem cell transplant. The base sequence is TGTGCCAGCAGTTACGGTCGGGGGGCCTATGGCTACACCTTC. Its coded protein is CASSYGRGAYGYTF.